This is a list of T cell receptor beta chains from one sample in a study of identical twins. TCRdb processed the 5' RACE reads anew with MiXCR; each CDR3 protein has one entry. Seen here are roughly 250,000 distinct CDR3 sequences, approximately 7% observed once, and the top ten hold approximately 3.6%. A further study also used this sample, focusing on yellow fever vaccine responses in identical twins.

The source material was memory (CD45RO+) T cells sorted from blood. The receptor set was obtained from a woman under 30 in good health. Both conserved end residues are part of each CDR3. A D gene is named only where the DNA matches it firmly. Rows give clone size only sometimes, using once, few, many, or a class for an expanded clone.

v_call	clone_size	d_call	j_call	cdr3_aa	cdr3_nt
TRBV9	NA	NA	TRBJ2-5	CASSVGGIGQETQYF	TGTGCCAGCAGCGTAGGGGGGATTGGCCAAGAGACCCAGTACTTC
TRBV20-1	NA	NA	TRBJ1-4	CSATGDNWEKLFF	TGCAGTGCCACCGGGGACAATTGGGAAAAACTGTTTTTT
TRBV5-6	NA	NA	TRBJ2-7	CASSLGLRVSYEQYF	TGTGCCAGCAGCTTGGGTTTGCGCGTCTCCTACGAGCAGTACTTC
TRBV28	few	NA	TRBJ2-3	CASSPRSSTDTQYF	TGTGCCAGCAGTCCTCGTAGTAGCACAGATACGCAGTATTTT
TRBV28	many	NA	TRBJ2-7	CASSYDGYEQYF	TGTGCCAGCAGTTACGACGGCTACGAGCAGTACTTC
TRBV10-1	NA	TRBD2	TRBJ2-7	CASRAGTSGPYEQYF	TGCGCCAGCAGAGCAGGGACTAGCGGACCCTACGAGCAGTACTTC
TRBV12-3/TRBV12-4	many	TRBD1	TRBJ1-1	CASSQGQARMNTEAFF	TGTGCCAGCAGTCAAGGACAGGCCAGGATGAACACTGAAGCTTTCTTT
TRBV7-9	NA	TRBD2	TRBJ2-5	CASSNQGLAGGETQYF	TGTGCCAGCAGCAATCAAGGACTAGCGGGAGGGGAGACCCAGTACTTC
TRBV28	few	NA	TRBJ1-2	CASTRGQRTTYGYTF	TGTGCCAGCACCCGAGGACAGAGGACTACCTATGGCTACACCTTC
TRBV7-6	few	NA	TRBJ2-2	CASSLDGGELFF	TGTGCCAGCAGCTTAGATGGCGGGGAGCTGTTTTTT
TRBV3-1	NA	TRBD2	TRBJ2-3	CASSQFSSGEQYF	TGTGCCAGCAGCCAATTCAGTAGCGGGGAGCAGTATTTT
TRBV12-3/TRBV12-4	many	NA	TRBJ2-5	CASSRGGSQETQYF	TGTGCCAGCAGCCGAGGGGGGTCTCAAGAGACCCAGTACTTC
TRBV5-1	NA	TRBD2	TRBJ2-1	CASSPRTSGKGNEQFF	TGCGCCAGCAGCCCGCGGACTAGCGGGAAGGGGAATGAGCAGTTCTTC
TRBV7-8	few	TRBD1	TRBJ1-1	CASSSLRTGPNTEAFF	TGTGCCAGCAGCTCCCTCCGGACAGGGCCGAACACTGAAGCTTTCTTT
TRBV6-1	many	NA	TRBJ1-2	CASSKEGRGYTF	TGTGCCAGCAGTAAGGAGGGGAGAGGCTACACCTTC
TRBV20-1	few	NA	TRBJ1-1	CSARRFPKTEAFF	TGCAGTGCTAGGAGGTTTCCGAAAACTGAAGCTTTCTTT
TRBV20-1	many	NA	TRBJ1-6	CSARVDSYPPGSPLHF	TGCAGTGCTAGGGTAGACAGCTACCCACCAGGCTCACCCCTCCACTTT
TRBV28	few	TRBD2	TRBJ2-3	CACNRGGTDTQYF	TGTGCCTGTAATCGGGGGGGGACAGATACGCAGTATTTT
TRBV7-2	few	NA	TRBJ1-6	CASSLVDSSTPLHF	TGTGCCAGCAGCTTAGTGGACAGCTCGACACCCCTCCACTTT
TRBV7-9	NA	NA	TRBJ2-1	CASSRDLFYNEQFF	TGTGCCAGCAGCCGTGACCTGTTTTACAATGAGCAGTTCTTC
TRBV5-1	NA	TRBD1	TRBJ2-4	CASSPGQGSAKNIQYF	TGCGCCAGCAGCCCGGGACAGGGGTCGGCCAAAAACATTCAGTACTTC
TRBV9	NA	NA	TRBJ2-7	CASSVKQTAYEQYF	TGTGCCAGCAGCGTAAAACAGACCGCCTACGAGCAGTACTTC
TRBV4-1	many	NA	TRBJ2-5	CASSQGILETQYF	TGCGCCAGCAGCCAAGGAATTCTTGAGACCCAGTACTTC
TRBV20-1	NA	TRBD1	TRBJ2-7	CSARERAQGFGEQYF	TGCAGTGCTAGGGAGAGGGCACAGGGGTTCGGCGAGCAGTACTTC
TRBV3-1	many	NA	TRBJ1-5	CASSLGVNQPQHF	TGTGCCAGCAGCCTCGGGGTCAATCAGCCCCAGCATTTT
TRBV11-2	many	TRBD1	TRBJ1-1	CASSEDRVVLEAFF	TGTGCCAGCAGCGAGGACAGGGTTGTCCTTGAAGCTTTCTTT
TRBV20-1	NA	TRBD1	TRBJ2-7	CSALRTGVKDEQYF	TGCAGTGCTCTTCGGACAGGGGTAAAAGACGAGCAGTACTTC
TRBV7-8	many	TRBD1	TRBJ1-1	CASSSAPQRGPSRF	TGTGCCAGCAGCTCGGCTCCTCAAAGGGGGCCAAGTAGGTTT
TRBV15	NA	TRBD1	TRBJ2-3	CATSVRTGERSDTQYF	TGTGCCACCAGCGTCCGGACAGGGGAACGTTCAGATACGCAGTATTTT
TRBV15	NA	NA	TRBJ2-2	CATSRDGAGELFF	TGTGCCACCAGCAGAGATGGGGCCGGGGAGCTGTTTTTT
TRBV20-1	few	NA	TRBJ2-3	CSALTPLHTDTQYF	TGCAGTGCGCTGACCCCGCTCCACACAGATACGCAGTATTTT
TRBV5-1	many	NA	TRBJ1-2	CASSLWGPTDGYTF	TGCGCCAGCAGCTTGTGGGGACCGACCGATGGCTACACCTTC
TRBV19	few	NA	TRBJ1-2	CASTPGPTVHRYGYTF	TGTGCCAGTACCCCAGGCCCCACCGTTCACCGATATGGCTACACCTTC
TRBV24-1	few	NA	TRBJ1-3	CATSDGRSEGDTIYF	TGTGCCACCAGTGACGGCCGTTCAGAAGGAGACACCATATATTTT
TRBV2	few	NA	TRBJ2-1	CASGNTAGSYNEQFF	TGTGCCAGCGGGAACACCGCGGGCTCCTACAATGAGCAGTTCTTC
TRBV6-1	many	TRBD1	TRBJ2-5	CASSATTGAWETQYF	TGTGCCAGCAGTGCAACGACAGGGGCCTGGGAGACCCAGTACTTC
TRBV24-1	many	TRBD2	TRBJ2-1	CATSDAPGLAGGSEQFF	TGTGCCACCAGTGACGCACCGGGACTAGCGGGAGGGAGTGAGCAGTTCTTC
TRBV28	NA	NA	TRBJ2-1	CASSFEANEQFF	TGTGCCAGCAGTTTTGAAGCCAATGAGCAGTTCTTC
TRBV4-1	NA	NA	TRBJ2-3	CASSQYPPTVGTDTQYF	TGCGCCAGCAGCCAATACCCACCGACGGTAGGCACAGATACGCAGTATTTT
TRBV20-1	NA	TRBD2	TRBJ2-5	CSARVPSGPGETQYF	TGCAGTGCTAGGGTCCCTAGCGGGCCTGGGGAGACCCAGTACTTC
TRBV7-7	NA	NA	TRBJ2-2	CATLREGNTGELFF	TGTGCCACCTTAAGAGAGGGGAACACCGGGGAGCTGTTTTTT
TRBV28	few	TRBD2	TRBJ2-5	CASLTSGGETQYF	TGTGCCAGCTTAACTAGCGGTGGGGAGACCCAGTACTTC
TRBV10-2	few	NA	TRBJ1-1	CASSKTGYTEAFF	TGCGCCAGCAGTAAGACAGGCTACACTGAAGCTTTCTTT
TRBV9	NA	TRBD2	TRBJ2-1	CASSGDSGSANEQFF	TGTGCCAGCAGCGGGGATAGCGGGAGCGCCAATGAGCAGTTCTTC
TRBV20-1	NA	NA	TRBJ2-1	CSARDHHRDSSEQFF	TGCAGTGCTAGAGACCACCACCGGGACTCTTCCGAGCAGTTCTTC
TRBV7-2	few	NA	TRBJ1-6	CASSPQVYNSPLHF	TGTGCCAGCAGCCCTCAGGTTTATAATTCACCCCTCCACTTT
TRBV7-9	many	NA	TRBJ1-5	CASSPTGVGNQPQHF	TGTGCCAGCAGCCCGACAGGAGTTGGCAATCAGCCCCAGCATTTT
TRBV5-6	many	NA	TRBJ1-2	CASSLVGDYTF	TGTGCCAGCAGCTTGGTGGGTGACTACACCTTC
TRBV2	NA	TRBD1	TRBJ2-5	CASSEAGARLTGMETQYF	TGTGCCAGCAGTGAAGCAGGGGCACGCCTGACAGGGATGGAGACCCAGTACTTC
TRBV10-3	many	NA	TRBJ1-4	CAISGEANEKLFF	TGTGCCATCAGCGGGGAGGCTAATGAAAAACTGTTTTTT
TRBV6-1	NA	NA	TRBJ2-3	CATSAGGSSTDTQYF	TGTGCCACTTCGGCAGGGGGGTCGAGCACAGATACGCAGTATTTT